These T cell receptor beta chains were read from a single sample in a study of post-analysis software for immune sequencing data. Each CDR3 protein gets one entry after TCRdb re-called the PCR reads with MiXCR. The sample lists approximately 690,000 distinct CDR3 sequences, over 45% occurring once. The source material was blood. These receptors were obtained from a girl aged 2 to 10 with multiple sclerosis. The CDR3 runs from the conserved cysteine through the conserved F or W. The size entry is marked missing in some rows and otherwise reads once, few, many or a size class.

>TRBV12-3/TRBV12-4|14|NA
CASSLNRGFYEQYF
>TRBV6-5|14|NA
CASLPTSVNYGYTF
>TRBV5-1|12|NA
CASGPGQYEQYF
>TRBV28|15|NA
CASSPTSGTDLPQFF
>TRBV3-1|11|few
CASSHVYEQYF
>TRBV6-2/TRBV6-3|15|NA
CASSRLAVSYNEQFF
>TRBV2|13|NA
CASKSPGAYEQYF
>TRBV9|15|few
CASSSGGQGANEQFF
>TRBV24-1|14|NA
CARLARLADDEQFF
>TRBV12-3/TRBV12-4|14|NA
CASSLDQALGRYTF
>TRBV15|16|once
CATNEGTSVLLETQYF
>TRBV7-7|16|NA
CASSRGQGGRQETQYF
>TRBV7-8|13|NA
CASSLAPSPDQYF
>TRBV4-1|13|NA
CASSHPGNQPQHF
>TRBV7-3|15|NA
CASSLRPGDPYGYTF
>TRBV29-1|15|few
CSVEVPRGLTETQYF
>TRBV20-1|14|NA
CSAAQPGDNYGYTF
>TRBV6-2/TRBV6-3|14|NA
CASSPGLAYNEQFF
>TRBV12-3/TRBV12-4|15|NA
CASRAARGRGYEQYF
>TRBV6-6|16|few
CASRFAADRGGNEQFF
>TRBV12-3/TRBV12-4|15|NA
CASRSEERNTDTQYF
>TRBV12-3/TRBV12-4|18|NA
CASSGGTGGSSGANVLTF
>TRBV6-5|16|once
CASSSTRPGQQETQFF
>TRBV10-3|17|NA
CATKLATGRAGGNEQYF
>TRBV12-3/TRBV12-4|13|NA
CASITSGGGEQFF
>TRBV29-1|12|many
CSVGRGRETQYF
>TRBV5-1|15|NA
CASSPGTSGYETQYF
>TRBV5-1|15|few
CASSLRQGGADEQYF
>TRBV7-2|18|NA
CASSSVAVSFGLEVEAFF
>TRBV13|12|few
CASSTRGTPQYF
>TRBV29-1|16|NA
CSVVTGTDYSNQPQHF
>TRBV6-5|13|few
CASRLGGTYGYTF
>TRBV29-1|15|few
CSVDDRQGNPYEQYF
>TRBV6-2/TRBV6-3|14|NA
CASTDRDMNTEAFF